This T cell receptor beta chain comes out of a study of blood T cell repertoires in COVID-19. Overall study: Researchers got acute and convalescent COVID-19 samples from the United States, Italy and Spain. The cDNA or gDNA used as material had been derived from T cells, B-cell-depleted T cells, or PBMCs.

Trimming cost V 1 base and J 5 bases, with 14 bases left between them. The CDR3 runs to 16 residues. Germline V lookup: CDR1 LNHDA, CDR2 SQIVND (reference sequence). The data were produced by immunoSEQ multiplex PCR, yet TCRdb's version contains in-frame clones alone and is incomplete. The data contain about 89,000 clones, approximately 80% of them singletons. Enrolment of Seattle patients took place during active infection, and they were followed longitudinally. The sequenced material came from peripheral blood. The source is a man in his 70s with COVID-19, enrolled during active disease. The chain carries TRBV19 and TRBJ2-2, with D unclear. The CDR3 spells CASSIARITKTGELFF. The CDR3 DNA reads as TGTGCCAGTAGTATAGCGAGGATCACAAAAACCGGGGAGCTGTTTTTT.